The present T cell receptor (beta chain) was sequenced within a study of OX40 agonist ivuxolimab in advanced cancers. For the study at large: Anti-PD-1, anti-PD-L1 or anti-CTLA-4 therapy given earlier was allowed, and approximately 43% had some. Findings and caveats of the study: Partial responders dosed at 0.1-3.0 mg/kg displayed clonal expansion ranking among the lowest. The work left the antigen specificity of expanded peripheral T cells undetermined.

Profiled with immunoSEQ multiplex PCR; TCRdb holds only in-frame clones, not every one. The repertoire holds about 77,000 clones, with around four fifths as singletons. As regards this clone: Its antigen is undetermined.

V shed 6 bases, J shed 1 base, and the junction held 7 bases outside the gene matches. Looked up from germline, CDR1 is SNHLY and CDR2 is FYNNEI. The CDR3 covers 18 residues. The sequencing used CD4+ or CD8+ T cells sorted from blood, collected in a trial of the OX40 agonist ivuxolimab. The V and J genes are TRBV2 and TRBJ2-1; 15 nucleotides align to TRBD2. The TCR originated in an adult with an advanced solid tumor such as melanoma, head and neck, liver or kidney cancer. CDR3 in amino acids: CASRGLAGGAGSYNEQFF. CDR3 nucleotide sequence: TGTGCCAGCAGAGGACTAGCGGGGGGGGCTGGTTCCTACAATGAGCAGTTCTTC.